The sequence of this T cell receptor (beta chain) was determined in a study of vaccination effects on CD4 cells after COVID-19. Whole-study context: Post-vaccine sample collection fell at a median of 72 days after the second dose. Each well held 1.5 million to 2.5 million PBMC cultured with approximately 9.7 ug/ml peptides and 10 IU/ml IL-2.

Trimming removed 4 bases from V and 4 bases from J, with 14 bases in between. The CDR3 is made up of 14 amino acids. Germline CDR1 LGHDT, CDR2 YNNKEL (reference sequence). The method was immunoSEQ multiplex PCR; TCRdb's version includes in-frame clones alone and lacks a portion of them. Altogether some 70,000 clones are present, approximately 80% being singletons, with the ten largest covering about 2.4%. This clone was seen a handful of times. The antigen is not known. When ten to eleven days of culture had elapsed, CD4+ T cells were isolated. As their vaccination, participants received two doses of either BNT162b2 or mRNA-1273. Replacing half the medium with IL-2 medium was done on days 3 and 7.

The sequencing here drew on CD4+ T cells from PBMCs cultured without peptide, taken after COVID-19 vaccination. This TCR was recovered from a human donor who received a COVID-19 vaccine. This rearrangement joins TRBV3-1 (or the pseudogene TRBV3-2) to TRBJ2-7; D is undetermined. In DNA, the CDR3 is TGTGCCAGCAGCCTTTCGACTGCCAGGTACGAGCAGTACGTC. Translated, it gives CASSLSTARYEQYV.